This T cell receptor (beta chain) was identified during a study of T cells after posttransplantation cyclophosphamide. This clone was counted a single time. Antigen: not known. This CDR3 is 16 amino acids long. Trimming left V 4 bases short and J 0 bases short, with 11 bases between. CDR1 and CDR2 (germline): SGHTS, YDEGEE. Points from the study as a whole: Donor-recipient repertoire similarity was low at 1-2 months, rising over year one.

Measured with immunoSEQ multiplex PCR; TCRdb has only the in-frame clones, and not every one. This table has over 5,500 clones, more than 85% appearing once. The chain employs TRBV5-8 and TRBJ1-6, with D unresolved. The sample consisted of CD4+ T cells sorted from blood. The receptor was derived from a woman in her fifties or sixties in good health and a related stem cell transplant donor. The CDR3 DNA reads as TGTGCCAGCAGCCAAGATTCGAGCTCCTATAATTCACCCCTCCACTTT. Translated, it gives CASSQDSSSYNSPLHF.